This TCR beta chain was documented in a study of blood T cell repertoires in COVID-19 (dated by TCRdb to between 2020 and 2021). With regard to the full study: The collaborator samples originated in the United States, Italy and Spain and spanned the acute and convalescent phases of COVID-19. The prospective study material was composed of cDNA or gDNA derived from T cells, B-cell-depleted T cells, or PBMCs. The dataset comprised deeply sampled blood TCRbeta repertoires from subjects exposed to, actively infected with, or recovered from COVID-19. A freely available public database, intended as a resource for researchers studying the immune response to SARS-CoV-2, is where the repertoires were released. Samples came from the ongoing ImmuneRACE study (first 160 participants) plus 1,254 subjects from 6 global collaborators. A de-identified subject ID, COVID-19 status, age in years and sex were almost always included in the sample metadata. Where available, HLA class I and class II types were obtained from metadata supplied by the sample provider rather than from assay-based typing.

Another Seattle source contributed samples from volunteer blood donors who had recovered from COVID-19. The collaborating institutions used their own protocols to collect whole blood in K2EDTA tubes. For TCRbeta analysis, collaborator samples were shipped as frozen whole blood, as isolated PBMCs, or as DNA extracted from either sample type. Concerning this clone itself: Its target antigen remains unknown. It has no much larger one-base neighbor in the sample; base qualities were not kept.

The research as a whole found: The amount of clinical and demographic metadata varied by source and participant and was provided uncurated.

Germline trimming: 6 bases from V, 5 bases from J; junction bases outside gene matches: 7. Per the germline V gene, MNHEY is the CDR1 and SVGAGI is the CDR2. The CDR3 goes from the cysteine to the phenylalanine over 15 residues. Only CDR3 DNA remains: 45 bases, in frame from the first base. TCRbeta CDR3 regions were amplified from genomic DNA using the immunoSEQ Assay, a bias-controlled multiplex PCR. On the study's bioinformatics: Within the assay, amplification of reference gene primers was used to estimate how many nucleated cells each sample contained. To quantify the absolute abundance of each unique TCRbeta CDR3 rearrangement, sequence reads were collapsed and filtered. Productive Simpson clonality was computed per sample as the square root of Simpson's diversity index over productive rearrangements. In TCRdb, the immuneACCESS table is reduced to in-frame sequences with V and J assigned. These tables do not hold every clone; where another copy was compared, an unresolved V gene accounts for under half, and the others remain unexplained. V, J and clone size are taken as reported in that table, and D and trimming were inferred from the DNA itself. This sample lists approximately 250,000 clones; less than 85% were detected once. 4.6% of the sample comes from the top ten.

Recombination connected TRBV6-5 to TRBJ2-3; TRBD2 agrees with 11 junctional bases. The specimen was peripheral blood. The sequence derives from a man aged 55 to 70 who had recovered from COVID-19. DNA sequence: TGTGCCAGCAGCCCCGTAGCGGGGGGGAAAGATACGCAGTATTTT. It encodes CASSPVAGGKDTQYF.